Each of the 22 T cell receptor beta chains below was sequenced from the same sample in a study of technical replicates of blood from a few donors. The table came from immunoSEQ multiplex PCR; TCRdb's copy has only in-frame clones and leaves some out. The sample has 50,000 to 65,000 clones, roughly 89% seen once. Sequenced: PBMCs. These TCRs come from a human donor in good health. Some clones in this sample may be carry-over from other donors' samples.

The chain joins TRBV5-6 to TRBJ2-7, with 7 bases matching TRBD1. CDR1 and CDR2 (germline): SGHDT, YYEEEE. The CDR3 covers 15 residues. Trimming took 0 bases from V and 2 from J; bases not matched to a gene: 5. This CDR3 reads CASSLGAGQAYEQYF. For the CDR3, the DNA is TGTGCCAGCAGCTTGGGGGCAGGACAGGCCTACGAGCAGTACTTC.

CDR3 coding DNA: TGTGCCAGCTCACCAAGTGGGGGCTCTGGTTCACCCCTCCACTTT. Protein product: CASSPSGGSGSPLHF. This sequence joins TRBV18 and TRBJ1-6, with D possibly TRBD1 on 6 matching bases. CDR3 length equals 15 residues. The ends were cut back, 2 bases at V and 9 bases at J, with 14 bases in the middle. The germline gives CDR1 KGHSH, CDR2 LQKENI. Filled out from reference TRBV18 and TRBJ1-6, the complete variable domain reads NAGVMQNPRHLVRRRGQEARLRCSPMKGHSHVYWYRQLPEEGLKFMVYLQKENIIDESGMPKERFSAEFPKEGPSILRIQQVVRGDSAAYFCASSPSGGSGSPLHFGNGTRLTVT.

This clone was observed a single time. This chain joins TRBV6-5 and TRBJ1-1, with D perhaps matching TRBD1 (5 bases). Trimming shortened V by 5 bases and J by 5 bases, and 18 bases separated the two germline ends. The CDR3 consists of 15 residues. In germline, CDR1 is MNHEY, CDR2 SVGAGI. The CDR3 bases are TGTGCCAGCAGTAGATCCTGGGGAGGGGAAACTGAAGCTTTCTTT. Residues: CASSRSWGGETEAFF.

The chain recombines TRBV7-9 with TRBJ2-1; 7 bases agree with TRBD2. Germline V gene lookup returns CDR1 SEHNR and CDR2 FQNEAQ (reference sequence). The CDR3 contains 12 residues. V lost 4 bases, J lost 10 bases, and 4 bases stayed unmatched. The CDR3 loop is CASSSGLTEQFF. The CDR3 bases are TGTGCCAGCAGCTCGGGACTAACAGAGCAGTTCTTC. Using reference TRBV7-9 and TRBJ2-1 for the parts outside the CDR3, the full variable domain is DTGVSQNPRHKITKRGQNVTFRCDPISEHNRLYWYRQTLGQGPEFLTYFQNEAQLEKSRLLSDRFSAERPKGSFSTLEIQRTEQGDSAMYLCASSSGLTEQFFGPGTRLTVL.

This clone was found once. The genes are TRBV10-3 and TRBJ2-5; 10 bases map to TRBD2. The trim removed 6 bases at V and 5 bases at J, leaving 6 bases unmatched. The CDR3 runs to 14 residues. CDR1 and CDR2 from the germline V gene are ENHRY and SYGVKD. The CDR3 DNA reads as TGTGCCATCAGCCCTAGCGGGAGTGAGGAGACCCAGTACTTC. This sequence encodes CAISPSGSEETQYF.

The chain couples TRBV30 to TRBJ2-7; no reliable D call. CDR1 and CDR2 from the germline V gene are GTSNPN and SVGIG (reference sequence). This CDR3 is built from 12 residues. Trimming took 2 bases from V and 0 from J, leaving 5 bases between them. CDR3 region: CAWSQASYEQYF. CDR3 nucleotide sequence: TGTGCCTGGAGTCAGGCCTCCTACGAGCAGTACTTC. Full variable domain (missing parts from reference TRBV30 and TRBJ2-7): SQTIHQWPATLVQPVGSPLSLECTVEGTSNPNLYWYRQAAGRGLQLLFYSVGIGQISSEVPQNLSASRPQDRQFILSSKKLLLSDSGFYLCAWSQASYEQYFGPGTRLTVT.

The chain carries TRBV18 and TRBJ2-1, with D possibly TRBD1 on 6 matching bases. With 0 bases removed from V and 9 bases from J, the gap between germline ends came to 15 bases. The CDR3 spans 15 residues. Germline CDR1 reads KGHSH; CDR2 reads LQKENI. The DNA for the CDR3 is TGTGCCAGCTCACCACCCCAGGGGACACGGGGTGAGCAGTTCTTC. Encoded protein: CASSPPQGTRGEQFF.

DNA for the CDR3: TGTGCCAGCAGAGACAGGGCACCATGGGAGACCCAGTACTTC. This sequence encodes CASRDRAPWETQYF. The chain combines TRBV6-1 with TRBJ2-5; 7 positions match TRBD1. Germline V gives CDR1 MNHNS, CDR2 SASEGT. The CDR3 is made up of 14 amino acids. After removal of 6 bases from V and 5 bases from J, the junction contained 9 bases not matched to a gene.

The chain combines TRBV25-1 with TRBJ1-1; 8 bases map to TRBD1. Germline V CDR1 and CDR2: MGHDK, SYGVNS. CDR3 size: 15 residues. V dropped 4 bases and J dropped 2; count of bases not matched to a gene: 6. The CDR3 sequence: CASSGQGTVNTEAFF. CDR3 in DNA: TGTGCCAGCAGTGGACAGGGGACCGTAAACACTGAAGCTTTCTTT.

This chain connects TRBV2 to TRBJ2-7; 7 bases agree with TRBD2. The CDR3 has 14 amino acids. After removal of 8 bases from V and 1 base from J, the junction contained 8 bases not matched to a gene. CDR1 SNHLY and CDR2 FYNNEI come from the germline V gene. CDR3 loop: CASPGGRASYEQYF. The CDR3, as DNA: TGTGCCAGCCCGGGGGGACGGGCATCCTACGAGCAGTACTTC.

The J gene is TRBJ1-5, the V gene TRBV19; D unclear. This CDR3 has 12 residues. CDR1 and CDR2 (germline): LNHDA, SQIVND (reference sequence). Trimming pared 9 bases from V and 3 bases from J, leaving 9 bases between. The CDR3 nucleotides read TGTGCCAGCCGCGGGCCCAATCAGCCCCAGCATTTT. This codes for CASRGPNQPQHF.

This chain uses TRBV7-9 with TRBJ1-5, with D tentatively TRBD1 (6 bases). This CDR3 is built from 14 residues. Germline V CDR1 and CDR2: SEHNR, FQNEAQ (reference sequence). V lost 5 bases, J lost 3 bases, and 11 bases lay in between. Written as DNA, the CDR3 is TGTGCCAGCAGCCCAGGGGCTGTCAATCAGCCCCAGCATTTT. Its protein product is CASSPGAVNQPQHF.

The rearrangement joins TRBV5-6 to TRBJ2-6; possibly TRBD2 for D (6 bases). The ends were cut back, 1 base at V and 1 base at J, with 15 bases in the middle. The CDR3 runs 18 residues. From germline, CDR1 is SGHDT and CDR2 YYEEEE. The CDR3 sequence: CASSLYGGTPSGANVLTF. The CDR3 nucleotides are TGTGCCAGCAGCTTGTATGGCGGGACCCCGTCTGGGGCCAACGTCCTGACTTTC.

V usage is TRBV11-2 and J usage is TRBJ2-1, with TRBD2 matching 7 bases. Trimming took 5 bases from V and 9 from J; bases not matched to a gene: 4. The CDR3 has 12 amino acids. From germline, CDR1 is SGHAT and CDR2 FQNNGV. The DNA for the CDR3 is TGTGCCAGCAGCAAGTCGGGAGGTGAGCAGTTCTTC. Protein sequence: CASSKSGGEQFF.

The chain uses TRBV9 and TRBJ1-3; 9 positions agree with TRBD1. The germline CDR1 and CDR2 sequences are SGDLS and YYNGEE. There are 18 residues in the CDR3. The junction had 9 bases not matched to a gene; V was cut back by 2 bases and J by 0 bases. The CDR3 DNA follows: TGTGCCAGCAGCGTGCCCCCGGGACAGGGAAGCTCTGGAAACACCATATATTTT. Amino acids: CASSVPPGQGSSGNTIYF.

The rearrangement uses TRBV7-8 and TRBJ1-2; 8 bases match TRBD1. The CDR3 is made up of 15 amino acids. Germline V gives CDR1 SGHVS, CDR2 FQNEAQ. The V segment lost 4 bases and the J segment 3 bases; nucleotides outside the gene matches: 7. CDR3 in amino acids: CASSSSWTGHYGYTF. The CDR3 DNA reads TGTGCCAGCAGCTCATCCTGGACAGGGCACTATGGCTACACCTTC.

The chain combines TRBV16 with TRBJ1-5; 9 bases line up with TRBD1. Germline lookup yields CDR1 KGHSY and CDR2 FQNENV. Trimming took 4 bases from V and 2 from J; bases not matched to a gene: 3. This CDR3 has 15 amino acids. DNA of the CDR3: TGTGCCAGCAGCCCCGACAGGGGGGGCAATCAGCCCCAGCATTTT. This codes for CASSPDRGGNQPQHF. Variable domain in full (rest from reference TRBV16 and TRBJ1-5): GEEVAQTPKHLVRGEGQKAKLYCAPIKGHSYVFWYQQVLKNEFKFLISFQNENVFDETGMPKERFSAKCLPNSPCSLEIQATKLEDSAVYFCASSPDRGGNQPQHFGDGTRLSIL.

The gene calls are TRBV18 and TRBJ1-1; 7 nucleotides line up with TRBD1. Germline V gene data show CDR1 as KGHSH and CDR2 as LQKENI. The CDR3 is made up of 18 amino acids. The trim removed 1 base at V and 1 base at J, leaving 12 bases unmatched. The CDR3 nucleotides are TGTGCCAGCTCACCACTTGCCCCTACGACAGGGCAGAACACTGAAGCTTTCTTT. Its translation: CASSPLAPTTGQNTEAFF.

The CDR3 sequence: CASRAGTAGGTIYF. The CDR3 coding sequence is TGTGCCAGCAGGGCCGGGACCGCCGGGGGCACCATATATTTT. The chain joins TRBV6-1 to TRBJ1-3, with D tentatively TRBD1 (5 bases). The V gene's germline CDR1 is MNHNS and CDR2 SASEGT. The ends were cut back, 6 bases at V and 9 bases at J, with 18 bases in the middle. This CDR3 has 14 amino acids.

This chain joins TRBV27 and TRBJ1-5; possible D gene TRBD1, 6 bases. The CDR3 contains 14 residues. The V and J ends lost 5 bases and 2 bases respectively, with 10 bases between them. Germline V gene data show CDR1 as MNHEY and CDR2 as SMNVEV (reference sequence). This chain's CDR3 is CASSPWTGNQPQHF. As DNA, the CDR3 is TGTGCCAGCAGTCCTTGGACAGGCAATCAGCCCCAGCATTTT.

This chain links TRBV7-8 with TRBJ1-5; no definite D call. CDR1 is SGHVS, CDR2 FQNEAQ, per germline. This CDR3 has 14 residues. V shed 3 bases and J shed 6 bases, with 12 bases lying between them. CDR3 DNA sequence: TGTGCCAGCAGCTTGCAGGAAAGTATTCAGCCCCAGCATTTT. Translating it yields CASSLQESIQPQHF.

The chain uses TRBV2 and TRBJ1-5; TRBD1 might be the D (6 bases). V was pared by 6 bases and J by 5 bases, with 14 bases between. CDR3 size: 14 residues. Germline CDR1 and CDR2: SNHLY and FYNNEI. This chain's CDR3 is CASSPKQGYQPQHF. Written as DNA, the CDR3 is TGTGCCAGCAGCCCAAAACAGGGATATCAGCCCCAGCATTTT.